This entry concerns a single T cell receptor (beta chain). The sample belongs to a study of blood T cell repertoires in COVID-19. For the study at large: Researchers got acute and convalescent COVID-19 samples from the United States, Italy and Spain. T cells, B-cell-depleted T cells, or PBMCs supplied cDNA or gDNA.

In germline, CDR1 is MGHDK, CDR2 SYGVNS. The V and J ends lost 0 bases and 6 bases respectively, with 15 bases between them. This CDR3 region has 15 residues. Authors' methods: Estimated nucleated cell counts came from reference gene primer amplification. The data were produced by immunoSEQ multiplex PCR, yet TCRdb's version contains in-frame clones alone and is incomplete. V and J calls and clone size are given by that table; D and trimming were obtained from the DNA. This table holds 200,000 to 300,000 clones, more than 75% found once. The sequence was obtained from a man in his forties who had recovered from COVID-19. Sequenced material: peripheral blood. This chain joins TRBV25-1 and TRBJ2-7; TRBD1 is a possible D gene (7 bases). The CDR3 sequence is CASSEYGGGILEQYF. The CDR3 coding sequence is TGTGCCAGCAGTGAATACGGAGGGGGCATTCTCGAGCAGTACTTC.